The 31 T cell receptor beta chains reported below all come from one sample, sequenced in a study of blood T cell repertoires in COVID-19. Profiled with immunoSEQ multiplex PCR; TCRdb holds only in-frame clones, not every one. The table lists more than 200,000 clones, approximately 80% of them singletons, with under 5.5% in the top ten. The specimen sequenced was peripheral blood. Receptor source: a woman aged 80 or over with active or convalescent COVID-19.

The chain joins TRBV21-1 to TRBJ1-1; TRBD1 is taken as the D call from the table, unchecked against the DNA. TRBV21-1 constitutes a pseudogene. The length of the CDR3 is 16 residues. Written as DNA, the CDR3 is TGTGCCAGCAGCTCTTACTATTCTCCTAAGGGGCGCGGAGCTTTCTTT. It encodes CASSSYYSPKGRGAFF.

This chain links TRBV5-1 with TRBJ2-5; D is perhaps TRBD2 (5 bases). Trimming took 6 bases from V and 1 from J, leaving 10 bases between them. Germline values: CDR1 SGHRS, CDR2 YFSETQ. The CDR3 totals 13 residues. DNA for the CDR3: TGCGCCAGCAACCAAGGGAGCCAAGAGACCCAGTACTTC. Its protein is CASNQGSQETQYF.

V and J are TRBV2 and TRBJ1-5, with a weak D call TRBD1 (5 bases). Trimming removed 6 bases from V and 6 bases from J, with 21 bases in between. Germline V CDR1 and CDR2: SNHLY, FYNNEI. The CDR3 loop spans 16 amino acids. DNA of the CDR3: TGTGCCAGCAGCCCTTTGCGTTCTGGGGGGAGTCAGCCCCAGCATTTT. This gives the protein CASSPLRSGGSQPQHF.

The chain employs TRBV10-2 and TRBJ2-3; possible D gene TRBD2, 5 bases. The germline gives CDR1 WSHSY, CDR2 SAAADI. With 6 bases removed from V and 4 bases from J, the gap between germline ends came to 17 bases. The CDR3 is 15 residues long. The CDR3 loop reads CASSPGNLNPDTQYF. The CDR3 DNA follows: TGCGCCAGCAGCCCCGGGAATCTAAACCCAGATACGCAGTATTTT.

The chain joins TRBV4-2 to TRBJ2-6; 10 bases agree with TRBD1. Trimming cost V 0 bases and J 4 bases; bases outside gene matches: 3. The CDR3 is made up of 17 amino acids. Germline CDR1 LGHNA, CDR2 YNFKEQ. Written as DNA, the CDR3 is TGTGCCAGCAGCCAAGATGACAGGGGGCTCGGGGCCAACGTCCTGACTTTC. Its protein is CASSQDDRGLGANVLTF.

The chain uses TRBV4-2 and TRBJ1-1; 7 nucleotides line up with TRBD1. This CDR3 contains 15 residues. The ends lost 0 bases at V and 3 bases at J; junction bases unmatched: 4. Per the germline V gene, CDR1 is LGHNA and CDR2 is YNFKEQ. CDR3 nucleotide sequence: TGTGCCAGCAGCCAAGAGACAGGGTTGGACACTGAAGCTTTCTTT. Encoded protein: CASSQETGLDTEAFF.

The genes are TRBV5-4 and TRBJ1-2; maybe TRBD1 (5 bases). The CDR3 contains 15 residues. The V gene's germline CDR1 is SGHNT and CDR2 YYREEE (reference sequence). V dropped 0 bases and J dropped 5 bases, with 14 bases sitting between them. The CDR3 bases are TGTGCCAGCAGCTTGGGTGGTGCGGGGGATTATGGCTACACCTTC. It encodes CASSLGGAGDYGYTF.

V and J are TRBV5-1 and TRBJ1-2; D unresolved. This CDR3 region has 13 residues. Deletions cut 0 bases from V and 8 bases from J, with 11 bases between. Germline CDR1 is SGHRS and CDR2 is YFSETQ. The CDR3 region is CASSLGLGSGYTF. The CDR3 DNA follows: TGCGCCAGCAGCTTGGGGCTGGGCTCGGGCTACACCTTC. Full variable domain (missing parts from reference TRBV5-1 and TRBJ1-2): KAGVTQTPRYLIKTRGQQVTLSCSPISGHRSVSWYQQTPGQGLQFLFEYFSETQRNKGNFPGRFSGRQFSNSRSEMNVSTLELGDSALYLCASSLGLGSGYTFGSGTRLTVV.

This clone came up once. The rearrangement uses TRBV5-6 and TRBJ1-2; TRBD1 agrees at 11 bases. The germline gives CDR1 SGHDT, CDR2 YYEEEE. The CDR3 runs 13 residues. V gave up 4 bases and J gave up 6 bases; unmatched junction bases: 2. DNA of the CDR3: TGTGCCAGCAGCCTGGACAGGGGGCATGGCTACACCTTC. The encoded protein is CASSLDRGHGYTF.

As DNA, the CDR3 is TGTGCCACCAGCAGAGACGTGCAGGGGCTAACGTATTTT. It codes for CATSRDVQGLTYF. V and J are TRBV15 and TRBJ2-3, with D perhaps TRBD1 (6 bases). Per germline, CDR1 LNHNV and CDR2 YYDKDF (reference sequence). Trimming shortened V by 0 bases and J by 14 bases, and 15 bases separated the two germline ends. The CDR3 totals 13 residues.

The chain recombines TRBV6-1 with TRBJ2-5; D is perhaps TRBD1 (5 bases). CDR1 and CDR2 (germline): MNHNS, SASEGT. Trimming took off 2 bases at V and 4 bases at J, with 11 bases between the two ends. The CDR3 spans 14 residues. For the CDR3, the DNA is TGTGCCAGCAGTGAAATGTGGGGCGGAGAGACCCAGTACTTC. Translating gives CASSEMWGGETQYF.

V usage is TRBV18 and J usage is TRBJ1-6, with 8 bases aligning to TRBD1. Unmatched junction bases numbered 7, after V lost 2 bases and J lost 10 bases. Germline V gene lookup returns CDR1 KGHSH and CDR2 LQKENI. The CDR3 is 15 residues long. CDR3 coding DNA: TGTGCCAGCTCACCAAACGGACAGGGAGGATCACCCCTCCACTTT. It specifies CASSPNGQGGSPLHF.

The V and J genes are TRBV2 and TRBJ2-7; 11 nucleotides align to TRBD1. J was trimmed by 6 bases and V by 5 bases; bases with no gene match: 3. The CDR3 has 13 residues. Germline-derived CDR1 and CDR2 are SNHLY and FYNNEI. CDR3 residues: CASSKGTGGEQYF. DNA for the CDR3: TGTGCCAGCAGTAAGGGGACAGGGGGCGAGCAGTACTTC.

This clone was seen once. J is TRBJ2-1 and V is TRBV5-1; 8 positions match TRBD2. After removal of 5 bases from V and 4 bases from J, the junction contained 8 bases not matched to a gene. Germline CDR1 SGHRS, CDR2 YFSETQ. The CDR3 totals 15 residues. The CDR3 DNA reads as TGCGCCAGCAGTAGCGGGAATTACCCTTACAATGAGCAGTTCTTC. This encodes CASSSGNYPYNEQFF.

This clone was seen only once. This chain uses TRBV11-3 with TRBJ2-2; a possible D gene is TRBD1 (5 bases). In germline, CDR1 is SGHNT, CDR2 YENEEA. There are 14 residues in the CDR3. Deletions cut 5 bases from V and 5 bases from J, with 12 bases between. The DNA of the CDR3 is TGTGCCAGCAGCCTCCGTGGGGCTACCGGGGAGCTGTTTTTT. This codes for CASSLRGATGELFF.

In DNA, the CDR3 is TGCGCCAGCAGCCTTGGGAGGGATAACTATGGCTACACCTTC. It yields the protein CASSLGRDNYGYTF. V gene TRBV5-1 combines with J gene TRBJ1-2; no reliable D call. Trimming took off 4 bases at V and 1 base at J, with 11 bases between the two ends. The germline V gene encodes CDR1 SGHRS and CDR2 YFSETQ. There are 14 residues in the CDR3.

The rearrangement uses TRBV28 and TRBJ1-1, with unresolved D. This CDR3 has 15 amino acids. V lost 7 bases, J lost 2 bases, and 17 bases lay in between. From germline, CDR1 is MDHEN and CDR2 SYDVKM. The CDR3 region has the DNA TGTGCCAGCACCATCGGAGGGATCCAAAACACTGAAGCTTTCTTT. Residues: CASTIGGIQNTEAFF. The whole variable domain, filled in from reference TRBV28 and TRBJ1-1, reads DVKVTQSSRYLVKRTGEKVFLECVQDMDHENMFWYRQDPGLGLRLIYFSYDVKMKEKGDIPEGYSVSREKKERFSLILESASTNQTSMYLCASTIGGIQNTEAFFGQGTRLTVV.

This chain joins TRBV4-1 and TRBJ1-1; D possibly corresponds to TRBD1 (5 bases). The V gene's germline CDR1 is MGHRA and CDR2 YSYEKL. Trimming removed 2 bases from V and 0 bases from J, with 7 bases in between. The CDR3 consists of 14 residues. For the CDR3, the DNA is TGCGCCAGCAGCCAATCGGACATGAACACTGAAGCTTTCTTT. Amino acid sequence: CASSQSDMNTEAFF.

The rearrangement joins TRBV30 to TRBJ1-5, with TRBD1 as a possible D gene (5 bases). V was shortened by 5 bases and J by 0 bases, with 11 bases between the two germline ends. CDR1 is GTSNPN, CDR2 SVGIG, per germline (reference sequence). The CDR3 extends over 14 amino acids. The CDR3 region has the DNA TGTGCCTGGGGGACGGGGAATAGCAATCAGCCCCAGCATTTT. Its protein product is CAWGTGNSNQPQHF.

The CDR3 DNA is TGCGCCAGCAGCGGCCCCGGGACAGGGCATGGGGAGCAGTACTTC. It codes for CASSGPGTGHGEQYF. The chain recombines TRBV5-1 with TRBJ2-7; 9 nucleotides align to TRBD1. The CDR3 has 15 amino acids. Germline CDR1 reads SGHRS; CDR2 reads YFSETQ. J lost 7 bases, V lost 4 bases, and 12 bases had no gene match.

V and J are TRBV27 and TRBJ2-3; TRBD1 agrees at 11 bases. The CDR3 runs to 16 residues. Germline CDR1 MNHEY, CDR2 SMNVEV (reference sequence). V dropped 3 bases and J dropped 4; count of bases not matched to a gene: 6. Here the CDR3 reads CASSLLRTGGPDTQYF. CDR3 bases: TGTGCCAGCAGTTTGCTAAGGACAGGGGGCCCAGATACGCAGTATTTT.

The chain has TRBV5-1 and TRBJ2-5, with D unresolved. The CDR3 extends over 13 amino acids. From germline, CDR1 is SGHRS and CDR2 YFSETQ. V lost 0 bases and J 5 bases, leaving 8 bases between the germline ends. CDR3 coding DNA: TGCGCCAGCAGCTTGGTCCCGAGGGAGACCCAGTACTTC. It yields the protein CASSLVPRETQYF.

CDR3 sequence: CASSPRDRVSYTGELFF. Written as DNA, the CDR3 is TGCGCCAGCAGCCCCAGGGACAGGGTTAGTTACACCGGGGAGCTGTTTTTT. The chain couples TRBV4-1 to TRBJ2-2, with 9 bases matching TRBD1. Germline CDR1 MGHRA, CDR2 YSYEKL. V dropped 4 bases and J dropped 3; count of bases not matched to a gene: 9. The CDR3 sequence is 17 residues long.

This chain links TRBV28 with TRBJ2-7, with a tentative D call TRBD2 (5 bases). The CDR3 contains 15 residues. Germline CDR1 reads MDHEN; CDR2 reads SYDVKM. Trimming cost V 6 bases and J 7 bases, with 22 bases left between them. DNA for the CDR3: TGTGCCAGCAGCCAACAGCGGACCCTTGGCTTGGAGCAGTACTTC. Protein product: CASSQQRTLGLEQYF.

This chain links TRBV10-1 with TRBJ1-5; the match to TRBD1 covers 7 bases. The germline V gene encodes CDR1 WNHNN and CDR2 SYGVQD (reference sequence). V was clipped by 3 bases and J by 6 bases; unmatched bases: 8. The CDR3 has 15 amino acids. CDR3 region: CASSDGQGDSQPQHF. In nucleotides, the CDR3 is TGCGCCAGCAGTGATGGGCAGGGGGACAGTCAGCCCCAGCATTTT.

This clone was recorded a few times. The rearrangement joins TRBV15 to TRBJ2-7; 7 positions agree with TRBD2. Unmatched junction bases numbered 8, after V lost 0 bases and J lost 9 bases. CDR1 and CDR2 from the germline V gene are LNHNV and YYDKDF (reference sequence). The CDR3 runs to 14 residues. The CDR3 region is CATSRDRDGGGQYF. The CDR3 bases are TGTGCCACCAGCAGAGATCGGGACGGCGGGGGGCAGTACTTC. Combining the CDR3 with reference TRBV15 and TRBJ2-7 gives the whole variable domain DAMVIQNPRYQVTQFGKPVTLSCSQTLNHNVMYWYQQKSSQAPKLLFHYYDKDFNNEADTPDNFQSRRPNTSFCFLDIRSPGLGDTAMYLCATSRDRDGGGQYFGPGTRLTVT.

In DNA form, the CDR3 reads TGCGCCAGCTTTGGACAGGGGAACACTGAAGCTTTCTTT. As protein: CASFGQGNTEAFF. V and J are TRBV5-1 and TRBJ1-1, with 8 bases that match TRBD1. V dropped 7 bases and J dropped 1; count of bases not matched to a gene: 3. Germline loops: CDR1 SGHRS, CDR2 YFSETQ. The CDR3 runs 13 residues.

The chain employs TRBV18 and TRBJ1-1, with D unclear. The CDR3 consists of 14 residues. Germline-derived CDR1 and CDR2 are KGHSH and LQKENI. Trimming removed 1 base from V and 5 bases from J, with 11 bases in between. The CDR3, as DNA: TGTGCCAGCTCACCACTCAGAGGGATGACTGAAGCTTTCTTT. Its protein product is CASSPLRGMTEAFF.

The gene calls are TRBV28 and TRBJ2-1, with TRBD1 matching over 8 bases. Per the germline V gene, CDR1 is MDHEN and CDR2 is SYDVKM. The ends lost 6 bases at V and 7 bases at J; junction bases unmatched: 8. The CDR3 is 14 residues long. The CDR3: CASSPGQGGNEQFF. In nucleotides, the CDR3 is TGTGCCAGCAGCCCCGGACAGGGTGGGAATGAGCAGTTCTTC. Variable domain in full (rest from reference TRBV28 and TRBJ2-1): DVKVTQSSRYLVKRTGEKVFLECVQDMDHENMFWYRQDPGLGLRLIYFSYDVKMKEKGDIPEGYSVSREKKERFSLILESASTNQTSMYLCASSPGQGGNEQFFGPGTRLTVL.

The CDR3 here is CATSRQGATYGYTF. DNA of the CDR3: TGTGCCACCAGCAGACAGGGGGCGACCTATGGCTACACCTTC. The V call is TRBV15, the J call TRBJ1-2; 8 bases are shared with TRBD1. CDR1 and CDR2 from the germline V gene are LNHNV and YYDKDF (reference sequence). The V segment lost 2 bases and the J segment 4 bases; nucleotides outside the gene matches: 3. The CDR3 has 14 amino acids.

The J gene is TRBJ2-7, the V gene TRBV3-1 (or the pseudogene TRBV3-2); TRBD2 matches 9 bases. The V gene end was trimmed by 0 bases and the J gene end by 0 bases; junction bases not matched to a gene: 3. Germline V gives CDR1 LGHDT, CDR2 YNNKEL (reference sequence). The CDR3 is 16 amino acids. The CDR3, as DNA: TGTGCCAGCAGCCAAGACCAGACTAGCGGCTCCTACGAGCAGTACTTC. Translated: CASSQDQTSGSYEQYF.